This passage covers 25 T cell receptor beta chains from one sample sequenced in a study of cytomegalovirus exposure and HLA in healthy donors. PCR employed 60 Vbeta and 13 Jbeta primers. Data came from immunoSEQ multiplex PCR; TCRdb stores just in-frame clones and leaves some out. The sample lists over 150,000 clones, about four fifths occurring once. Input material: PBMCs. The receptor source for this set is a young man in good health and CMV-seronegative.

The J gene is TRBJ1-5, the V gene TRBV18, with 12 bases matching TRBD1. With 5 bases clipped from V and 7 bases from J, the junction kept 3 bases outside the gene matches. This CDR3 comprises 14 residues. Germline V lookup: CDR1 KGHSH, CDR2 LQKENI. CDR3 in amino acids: CASSDGTGGQPQHF. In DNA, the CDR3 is TGTGCCAGCTCAGATGGGACAGGGGGCCAGCCCCAGCATTTT.

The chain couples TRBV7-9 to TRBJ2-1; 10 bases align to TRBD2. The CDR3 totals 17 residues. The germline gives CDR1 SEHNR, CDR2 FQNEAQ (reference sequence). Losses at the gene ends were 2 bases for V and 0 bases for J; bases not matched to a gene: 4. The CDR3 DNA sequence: TGTGCCAGCAGCTTAAGTAGCGGGAGGCGCTCCTACAATGAGCAGTTCTTC. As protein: CASSLSSGRRSYNEQFF. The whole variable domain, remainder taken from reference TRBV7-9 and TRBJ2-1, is DTGVSQNPRHKITKRGQNVTFRCDPISEHNRLYWYRQTLGQGPEFLTYFQNEAQLEKSRLLSDRFSAERPKGSFSTLEIQRTEQGDSAMYLCASSLSSGRRSYNEQFFGPGTRLTVL.

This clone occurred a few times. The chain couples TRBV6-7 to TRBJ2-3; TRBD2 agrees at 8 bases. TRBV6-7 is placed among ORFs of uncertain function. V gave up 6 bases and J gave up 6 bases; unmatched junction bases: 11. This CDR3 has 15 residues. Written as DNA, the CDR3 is TGTGCCAGCAGACCCCGGGAGGGAGGTCCCGATACGCAGTATTTT. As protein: CASRPREGGPDTQYF.

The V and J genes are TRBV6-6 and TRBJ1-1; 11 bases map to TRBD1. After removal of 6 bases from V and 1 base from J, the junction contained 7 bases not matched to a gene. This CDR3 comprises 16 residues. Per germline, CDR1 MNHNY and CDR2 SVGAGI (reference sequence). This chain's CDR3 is CASSLGQGARNTEAFF. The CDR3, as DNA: TGTGCCAGCAGCCTAGGACAGGGGGCCCGGAACACTGAAGCTTTCTTT.

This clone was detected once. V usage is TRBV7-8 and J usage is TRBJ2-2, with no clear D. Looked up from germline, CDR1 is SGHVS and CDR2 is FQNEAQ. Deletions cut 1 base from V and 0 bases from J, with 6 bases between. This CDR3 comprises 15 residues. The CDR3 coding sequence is TGTGCCAGCAGCTTAGAGCTAGCGAACACCGGGGAGCTGTTTTTT. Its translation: CASSLELANTGELFF.

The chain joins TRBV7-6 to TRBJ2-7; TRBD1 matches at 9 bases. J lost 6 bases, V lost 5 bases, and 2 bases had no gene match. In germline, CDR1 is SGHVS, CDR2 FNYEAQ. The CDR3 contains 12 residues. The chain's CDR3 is CASSTTGGEQYF. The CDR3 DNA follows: TGTGCCAGCAGCACGACAGGGGGCGAGCAGTACTTC. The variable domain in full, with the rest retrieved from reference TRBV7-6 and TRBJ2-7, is GAGVSQSPRYKVTKRGQDVALRCDPISGHVSLYWYRQALGQGPEFLTYFNYEAQQDKSGLPNDRFSAERPEGSISTLTIQRTEQRDSAMYRCASSTTGGEQYFGPGTRLTVT.

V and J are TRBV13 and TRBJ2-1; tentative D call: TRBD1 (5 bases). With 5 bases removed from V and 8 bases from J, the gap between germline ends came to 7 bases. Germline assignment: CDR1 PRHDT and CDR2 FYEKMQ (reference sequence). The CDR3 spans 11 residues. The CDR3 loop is CASSGRDEQFF. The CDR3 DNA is TGTGCCAGCAGCGGCAGGGATGAGCAGTTCTTC. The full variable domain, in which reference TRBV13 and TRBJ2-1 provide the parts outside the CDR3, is AAGVIQSPRHLIKEKRETATLKCYPIPRHDTVYWYQQGPGQDPQFLISFYEKMQSDKGSIPDRFSAQQFSDYHSELNMSSLELGDSALYFCASSGRDEQFFGPGTRLTVL.

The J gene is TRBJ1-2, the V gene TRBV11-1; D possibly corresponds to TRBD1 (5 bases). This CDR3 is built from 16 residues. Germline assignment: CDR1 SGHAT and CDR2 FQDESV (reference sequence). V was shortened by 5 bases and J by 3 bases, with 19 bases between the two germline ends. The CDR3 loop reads CASSPLTGREDYGYTF. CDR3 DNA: TGTGCCAGCAGCCCGCTGACCGGCAGGGAGGACTATGGCTACACCTTC.

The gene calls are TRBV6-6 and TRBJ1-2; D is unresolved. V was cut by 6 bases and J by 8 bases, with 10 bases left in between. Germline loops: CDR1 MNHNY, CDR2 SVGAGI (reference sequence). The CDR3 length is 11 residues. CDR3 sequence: CASRAGPGYTF. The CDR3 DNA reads TGTGCCAGCAGAGCTGGTCCCGGCTACACCTTC.

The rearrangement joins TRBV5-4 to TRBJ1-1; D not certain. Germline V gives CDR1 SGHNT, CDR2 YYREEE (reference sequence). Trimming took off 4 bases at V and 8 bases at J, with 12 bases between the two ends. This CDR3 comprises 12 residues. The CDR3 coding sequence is TGTGCCAGCAGCACCCCGGGGTCGGAAGCTTTCTTT. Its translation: CASSTPGSEAFF.

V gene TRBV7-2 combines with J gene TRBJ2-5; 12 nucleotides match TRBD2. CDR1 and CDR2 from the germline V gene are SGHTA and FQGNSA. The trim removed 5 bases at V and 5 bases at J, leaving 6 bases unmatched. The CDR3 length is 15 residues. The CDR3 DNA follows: TGTGCCAGCAGCCAGACTAGCGGGAGTCTGGAGACCCAGTACTTC. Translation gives CASSQTSGSLETQYF. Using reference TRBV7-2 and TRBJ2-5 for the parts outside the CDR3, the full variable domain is GAGVSQSPSNKVTEKGKDVELRCDPISGHTALYWYRQSLGQGLEFLIYFQGNSAPDKSGLPSDRFSAERTGGSVSTLTIQRTQQEDSAVYLCASSQTSGSLETQYFGPGTRLLVL.

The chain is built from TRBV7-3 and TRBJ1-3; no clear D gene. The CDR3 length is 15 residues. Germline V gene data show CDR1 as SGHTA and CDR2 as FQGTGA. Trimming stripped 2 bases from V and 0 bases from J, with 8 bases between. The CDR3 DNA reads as TGTGCCAGCAGCTTAGACCGAGGCTCTGGAAACACCATATATTTT. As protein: CASSLDRGSGNTIYF.

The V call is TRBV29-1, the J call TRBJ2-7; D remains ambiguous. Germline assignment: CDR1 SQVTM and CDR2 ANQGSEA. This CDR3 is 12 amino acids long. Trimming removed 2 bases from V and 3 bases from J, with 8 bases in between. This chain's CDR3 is CSVELLCYEQYF. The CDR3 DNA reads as TGCAGCGTTGAACTATTGTGCTACGAGCAGTACTTC.

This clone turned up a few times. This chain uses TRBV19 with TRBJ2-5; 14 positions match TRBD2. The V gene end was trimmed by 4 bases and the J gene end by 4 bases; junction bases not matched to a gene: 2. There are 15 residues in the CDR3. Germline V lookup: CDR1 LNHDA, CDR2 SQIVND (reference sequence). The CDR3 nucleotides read TGTGCCAGTAGTAAGACTAGCGGGAGGGCAGAGACCCAGTACTTC. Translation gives CASSKTSGRAETQYF.

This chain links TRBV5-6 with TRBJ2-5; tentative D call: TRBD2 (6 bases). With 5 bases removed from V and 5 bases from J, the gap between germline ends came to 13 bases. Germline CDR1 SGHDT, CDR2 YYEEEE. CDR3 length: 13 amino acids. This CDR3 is CASSKTRAETQYF. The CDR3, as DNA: TGTGCCAGCAGTAAGACTAGGGCGGAGACCCAGTACTTC.

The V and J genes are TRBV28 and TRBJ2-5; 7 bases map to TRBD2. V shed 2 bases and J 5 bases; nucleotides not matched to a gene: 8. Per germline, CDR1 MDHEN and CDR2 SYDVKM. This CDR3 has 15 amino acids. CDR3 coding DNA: TGTGCCAGCAGTTTAGGTCTCTGGCGGGGGGAGACCCAGTACTTC. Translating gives CASSLGLWRGETQYF.

CDR3 residues: CASSLGRGQGTKQFF. The CDR3 coding sequence is TGTGCCAGCAGCTTAGGCCGTGGACAGGGAACAAAGCAGTTCTTC. The chain is built from TRBV13 and TRBJ2-1, with 8 bases lining up with TRBD1. V gave up 0 bases and J gave up 11 bases; unmatched junction bases: 9. Germline V gene sequence: CDR1 PRHDT, CDR2 FYEKMQ (reference sequence). The CDR3 loop spans 15 amino acids.

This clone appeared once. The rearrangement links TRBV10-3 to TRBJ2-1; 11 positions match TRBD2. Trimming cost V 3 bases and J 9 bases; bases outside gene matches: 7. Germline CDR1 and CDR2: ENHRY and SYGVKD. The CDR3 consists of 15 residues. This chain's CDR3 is CAISDETSGVSEQFF. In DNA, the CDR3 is TGTGCCATCAGTGATGAGACTAGCGGGGTGAGTGAGCAGTTCTTC.

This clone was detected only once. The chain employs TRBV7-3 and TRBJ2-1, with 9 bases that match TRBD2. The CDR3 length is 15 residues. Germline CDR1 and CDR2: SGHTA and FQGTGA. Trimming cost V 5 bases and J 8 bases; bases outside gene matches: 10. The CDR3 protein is CASSVGTSFIDEQFF. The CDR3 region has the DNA TGTGCCAGCAGCGTCGGGACTAGCTTTATCGATGAGCAGTTCTTC.

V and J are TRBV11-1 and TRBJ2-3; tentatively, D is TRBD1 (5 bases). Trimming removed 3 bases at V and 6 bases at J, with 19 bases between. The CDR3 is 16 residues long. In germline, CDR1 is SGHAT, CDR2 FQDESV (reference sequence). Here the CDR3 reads CASSFKGVAITDTQYF. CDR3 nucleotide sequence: TGTGCCAGCAGCTTCAAAGGGGTGGCGATCACGGATACGCAGTATTTT. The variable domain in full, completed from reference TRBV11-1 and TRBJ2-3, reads EAEVAQSPRYKITEKSQAVAFWCDPISGHATLYWYRQILGQGPELLVQFQDESVVDDSQLPKDRFSAERLKGVDSTLKIQPAELGDSAMYLCASSFKGVAITDTQYFGPGTRLTVL.

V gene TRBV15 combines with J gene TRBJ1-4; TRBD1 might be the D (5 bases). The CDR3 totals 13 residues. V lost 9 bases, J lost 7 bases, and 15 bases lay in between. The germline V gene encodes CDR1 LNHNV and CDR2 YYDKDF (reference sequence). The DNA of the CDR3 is TGTGCCACTGGGGGGGGTAGCGGTGAAAAACTGTTTTTT. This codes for CATGGGSGEKLFF.

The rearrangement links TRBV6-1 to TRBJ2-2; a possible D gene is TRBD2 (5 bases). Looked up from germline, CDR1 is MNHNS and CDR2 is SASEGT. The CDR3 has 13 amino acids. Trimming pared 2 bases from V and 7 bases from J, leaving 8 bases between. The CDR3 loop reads CASSERTYGELFF. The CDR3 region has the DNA TGTGCCAGCAGTGAAAGGACTTACGGGGAGCTGTTTTTT.

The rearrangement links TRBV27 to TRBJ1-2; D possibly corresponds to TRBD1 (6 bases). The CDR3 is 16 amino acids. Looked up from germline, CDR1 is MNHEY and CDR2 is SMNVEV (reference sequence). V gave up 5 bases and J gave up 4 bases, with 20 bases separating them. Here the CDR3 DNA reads TGTGCCAGCAGTGCACCCGAGGGGGTGGGTCTCTATGGCTACACCTTC. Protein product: CASSAPEGVGLYGYTF.

CDR3 nucleotide sequence: TGTGCCAGCAGTTCCCCCTCCGACAGGCATAATTCACCCCTCCACTTT. Its translation is CASSSPSDRHNSPLHF. The rearrangement links TRBV27 to TRBJ1-6; a possible D gene is TRBD1 (6 bases). Per the germline V gene, CDR1 is MNHEY and CDR2 is SMNVEV (reference sequence). V shed 4 bases and J shed 5 bases, with 15 bases lying between them. The length of the CDR3 is 16 residues.

The CDR3 region has the DNA TGTGCCAGCAGATTTATAGTTGGAGGGGACACTGAAGCTTTCTTT. Its translation is CASRFIVGGDTEAFF. The chain recombines TRBV27 with TRBJ1-1; D may be TRBD1 (5 bases). The germline V gene encodes CDR1 MNHEY and CDR2 SMNVEV (reference sequence). The CDR3 has 15 amino acids. V was trimmed by 6 bases and J by 3 bases, leaving 17 bases between them.